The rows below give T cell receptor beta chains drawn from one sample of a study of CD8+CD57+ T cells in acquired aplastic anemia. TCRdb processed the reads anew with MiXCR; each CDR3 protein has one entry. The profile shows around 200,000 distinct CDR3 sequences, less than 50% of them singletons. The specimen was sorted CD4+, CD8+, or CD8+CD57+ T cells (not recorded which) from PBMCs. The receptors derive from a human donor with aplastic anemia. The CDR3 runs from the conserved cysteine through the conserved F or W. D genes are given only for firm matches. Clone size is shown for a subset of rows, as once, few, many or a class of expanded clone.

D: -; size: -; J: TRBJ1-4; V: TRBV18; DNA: TGTGCCAGCTCACCAGATGGAAAACTGTTTTTT; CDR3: CASSPDGKLFF
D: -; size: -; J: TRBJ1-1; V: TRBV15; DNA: TGTGCCACCAGCACGCTAGTCCCCGGGAGTGAGGTCCAAGCTTTCTTT; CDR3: CATSTLVPGSEVQAFF
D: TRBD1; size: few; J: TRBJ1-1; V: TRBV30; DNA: TGTGCCTGGAGTGAGGGACAGGGGGCCGCGGGAACTTTCTTT; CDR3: CAWSEGQGAAGTFF
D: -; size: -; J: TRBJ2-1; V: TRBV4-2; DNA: TGTGCCAGCAGCCAAGATGCCTTAGCGACGACCTACAATGAGCAGTTCTTC; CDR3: CASSQDALATTYNEQFF
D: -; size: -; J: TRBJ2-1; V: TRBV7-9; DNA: TGTGCCAGCAGCTTATGGGGAAATGAGCAGTTCTTC; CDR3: CASSLWGNEQFF
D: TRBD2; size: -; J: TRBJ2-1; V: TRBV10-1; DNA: TGTGCCAGCAGTTTACGGGGGGGGGGCCCGAATGAGCAGTTCTTT; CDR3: CASSLRGGGPNEQFF
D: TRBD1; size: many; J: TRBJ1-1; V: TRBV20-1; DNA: TGCAGGGGACACAGGGGGGTAGAAGCTTTCTTT; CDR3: CRGHRGVEAFF
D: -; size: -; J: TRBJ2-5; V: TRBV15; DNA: TGTGCCACCAGCAGAGATCGGCAGACACCTCTCAGGGAGACCCAGTACTTC; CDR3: CATSRDRQTPLRETQYF
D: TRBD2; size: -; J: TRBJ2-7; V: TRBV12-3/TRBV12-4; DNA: TGTGCCAGCAGCGCTAGCGGGAGTAGGTACGAGCAGTACTTC; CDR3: CASSASGSRYEQYF
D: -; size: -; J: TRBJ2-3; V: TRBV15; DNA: TGTGCCACCAGCAAAGAGGGGGGTTCGGGCACAGATACGCAGTATTTT; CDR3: CATSKEGGSGTDTQYF
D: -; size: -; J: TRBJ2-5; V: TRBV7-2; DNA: TGTGCCAGCAGCGGCGGGAAACCCCAAGAGACCCAGTACTTC; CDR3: CASSGGKPQETQYF
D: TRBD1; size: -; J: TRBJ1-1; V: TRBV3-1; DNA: TGTGCCAGCAGCGAGACAGGGCCAGCTTTCTTT; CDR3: CASSETGPAFF
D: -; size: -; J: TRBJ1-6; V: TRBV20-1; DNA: TGCAGTGCTAGAGCTTCAGGGAATCGGGGCTCACCCCTCCACTTT; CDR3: CSARASGNRGSPLHF
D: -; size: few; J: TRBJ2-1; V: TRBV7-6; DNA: TGTGCTAGCAGCAGGTCCTCGGGGACATACAATGAGCAGTTCTTC; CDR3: CASSRSSGTYNEQFF
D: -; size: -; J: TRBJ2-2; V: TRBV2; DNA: TGTGCCAACAGTCGCGGAGGGCCCCCCGGGGAGCTGTTTTTT; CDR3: CANSRGGPPGELFF
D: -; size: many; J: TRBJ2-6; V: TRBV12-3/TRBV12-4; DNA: TGTGCCAGCAGTTTAAGTGCTGGGTACTCTGGGGCCAACGTCCTGACTTTC; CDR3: CASSLSAGYSGANVLTF
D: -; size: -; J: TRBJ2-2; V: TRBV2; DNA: TGTGCCAGCAGGAGGGCCGGGGAGCTGTTTTTT; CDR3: CASRRAGELFF
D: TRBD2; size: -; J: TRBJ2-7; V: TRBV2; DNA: TGTGCCAGCAGTTTAGGCGGGGGGAGGCCCTACGAGCAGTACTTC; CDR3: CASSLGGGRPYEQYF
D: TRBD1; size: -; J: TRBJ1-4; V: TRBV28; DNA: TGTGCCAGCAGTCCGACAGGGGTGGGGGATGAAAAACTGTTTTTT; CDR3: CASSPTGVGDEKLFF
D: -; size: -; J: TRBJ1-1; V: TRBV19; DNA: TGTGCCAGTAGTATATTTCAAAACACTGAAGCTTTCTTT; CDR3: CASSIFQNTEAFF
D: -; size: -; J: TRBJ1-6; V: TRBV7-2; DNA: TGTGCCAGCAGCTTGAGGTCGGGGGATAATTCACCCCTCCACTTT; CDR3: CASSLRSGDNSPLHF
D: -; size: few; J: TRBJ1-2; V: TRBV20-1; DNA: TGCAGTGCGCAATCTCCGAGTATGTTCGGCTACACCTTC; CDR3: CSAQSPSMFGYTF
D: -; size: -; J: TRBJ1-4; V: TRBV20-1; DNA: TGCAGTGCTTCTTCACACAGGTGGAGCGAAAAACTGTTTTTT; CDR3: CSASSHRWSEKLFF
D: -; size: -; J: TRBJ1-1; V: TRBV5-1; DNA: TGCGCCAGCAGCTTGGAAGGTACGATTGAAGCTTTCTTT; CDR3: CASSLEGTIEAFF
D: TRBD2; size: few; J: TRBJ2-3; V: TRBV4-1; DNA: TGCGCCAGCAGCCAAGGAGCGGGGGGCCGCACTAATACAGATACGCAGTATTTT; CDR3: CASSQGAGGRTNTDTQYF
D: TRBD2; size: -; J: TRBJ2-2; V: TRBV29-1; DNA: TGCAGCGTCGTCAGTAGCGGGAGATTGAACACCGGGGAGCTGTTTTTT; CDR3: CSVVSSGRLNTGELFF
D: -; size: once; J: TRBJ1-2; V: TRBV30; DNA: TGTGCCTGGATGGAGTACTATGGCTACACCTTC; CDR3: CAWMEYYGYTF
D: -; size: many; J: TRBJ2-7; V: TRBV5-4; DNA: TGTGCCAGCAGCTTCGGACAGCGCACCTACGAGCAGTACTTC; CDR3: CASSFGQRTYEQYF
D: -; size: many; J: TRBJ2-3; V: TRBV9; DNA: TGTGCCAGCAGCGTAGGGACAACAGGAGATACGCAGTATTTT; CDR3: CASSVGTTGDTQYF
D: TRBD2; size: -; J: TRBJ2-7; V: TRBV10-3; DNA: TGTGCCATCGGGGGAGGCGGGAGTAGCACCGAGCAGTACTTC; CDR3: CAIGGGGSSTEQYF
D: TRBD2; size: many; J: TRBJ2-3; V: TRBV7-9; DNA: TGTGCCAGCAGCTTAGCAAACGGGGGGGCCACAGATACGCAGTATTTT; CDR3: CASSLANGGATDTQYF
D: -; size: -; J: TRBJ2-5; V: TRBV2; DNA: TGTGCCAGCTCCGGAGGGGTCACCCAAGAGACCCAGTACTTC; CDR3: CASSGGVTQETQYF
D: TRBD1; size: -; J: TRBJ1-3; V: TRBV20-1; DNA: TGCAGTGCTATCGACAGGGCTGGAAACACCATATATTTT; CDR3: CSAIDRAGNTIYF
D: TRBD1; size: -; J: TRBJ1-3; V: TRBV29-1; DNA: TGCAGCGTTGTACAGGGGGTCATTGGAGACACCATATATTTT; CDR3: CSVVQGVIGDTIYF
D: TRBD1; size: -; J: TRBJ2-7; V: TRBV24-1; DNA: TGTGCCACCAGTGACAGTCAGAGGACAGGGTTCTACGAGCAGTACTTC; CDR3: CATSDSQRTGFYEQYF
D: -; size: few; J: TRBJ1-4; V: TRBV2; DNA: TGTGCCAGCAGTCTGGACCTTGGGAATGAAAAACTGTTTTTT; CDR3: CASSLDLGNEKLFF
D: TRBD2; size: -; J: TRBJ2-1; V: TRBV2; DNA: TGTGCCAGCAGGACTAGCCCTAGCTCCTACAATGAGCAGTTCTTC; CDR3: CASRTSPSSYNEQFF
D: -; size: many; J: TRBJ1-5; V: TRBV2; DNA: TGTGCCAGCACTCCGGGCGGGCGGAGTCAGCCCCAGCATTTT; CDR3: CASTPGGRSQPQHF
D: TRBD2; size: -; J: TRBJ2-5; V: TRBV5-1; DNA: TGCGCCAGCAGCTTGGGCGACTCGGGACTAGGTGGCTTGGAGACCCAGTACTTC; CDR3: CASSLGDSGLGGLETQYF
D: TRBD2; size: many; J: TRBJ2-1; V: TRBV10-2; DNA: TGCGCCAGCAGAGGAAGCGGGGGGGCCCAGCATGAGCAGTTCTTC; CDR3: CASRGSGGAQHEQFF
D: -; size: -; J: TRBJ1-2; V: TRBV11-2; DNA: TGTGCCAGCAGCCCTCGAACAGGTTATGGCTACACCTTC; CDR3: CASSPRTGYGYTF
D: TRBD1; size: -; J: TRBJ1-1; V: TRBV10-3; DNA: TGTGCCATCAGCGCGGGGACAGGGGGGACTGAAGCTTTCTTT; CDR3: CAISAGTGGTEAFF
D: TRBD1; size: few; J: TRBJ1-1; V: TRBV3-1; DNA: TGTGCCAGCAGTCACAGACAGGGTCGGACTGAAGCTTTCTTT; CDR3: CASSHRQGRTEAFF
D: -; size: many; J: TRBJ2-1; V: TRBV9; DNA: TGTGCCAGCAGCGTACTGGGGGCGGGTGAGCAGTTCTTC; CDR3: CASSVLGAGEQFF
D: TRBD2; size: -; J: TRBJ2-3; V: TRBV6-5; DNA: TGTGCCAGCAGTTACCGGACTAGCGGGGAAGATACGCAGTATTTT; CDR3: CASSYRTSGEDTQYF
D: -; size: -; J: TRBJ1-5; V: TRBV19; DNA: TGTGCCAGTAGTATCTCGGCGACCGGCAATCAGCCCCAGCATTTT; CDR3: CASSISATGNQPQHF
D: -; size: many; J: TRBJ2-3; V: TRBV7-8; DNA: TGTGCCAGCAGCTTAGATACCGGCACAGATACGCAGTATTTT; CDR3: CASSLDTGTDTQYF
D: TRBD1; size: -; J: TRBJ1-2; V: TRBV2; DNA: TGTGCCACCAAGACAGGGGGCAATGGCTACACCTTC; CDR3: CATKTGGNGYTF
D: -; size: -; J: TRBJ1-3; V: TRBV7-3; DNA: TGTGCCAGCGGGTACGGAAACACCATATATTTT; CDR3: CASGYGNTIYF
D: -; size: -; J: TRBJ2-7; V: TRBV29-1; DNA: TGCAGCGTTGCCGAGTCGATAATCTACGAGCAGTACTTC; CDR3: CSVAESIIYEQYF
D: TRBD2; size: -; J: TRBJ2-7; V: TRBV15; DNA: TGTGCCACCAGCAGAGATACACTAGCGGACTCCTACGAGCAGTACTTC; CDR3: CATSRDTLADSYEQYF
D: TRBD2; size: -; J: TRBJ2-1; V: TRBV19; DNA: TGTGCCAGTAGTGCGAGCGGGGGGGCCCTCAATGAGCAGTTCTTC; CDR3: CASSASGGALNEQFF
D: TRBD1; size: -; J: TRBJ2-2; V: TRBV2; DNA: TGTGCCAGCAGTTTTTACGGACAGGGACCATCGAACACCGGGGAGCTGTTTTTT; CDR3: CASSFYGQGPSNTGELFF
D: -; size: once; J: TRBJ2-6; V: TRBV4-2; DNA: TGTGCCAGCAGCGTCCACTCCGGACAGCCCTCTGGGGCCAACGTCCTGACTTTC; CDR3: CASSVHSGQPSGANVLTF
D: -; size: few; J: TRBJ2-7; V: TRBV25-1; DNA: TGTGCCAGCAGTGCCTCCGGGTACGAGCAGTACTTC; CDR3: CASSASGYEQYF